In this sample, the clone carrying this TCR beta chain turned up many times. No antigen is known for it. This record belongs to a study of early T cells in non-severe SARS-CoV-2 infection. Looked up from germline, CDR1 is SGHRS and CDR2 is YFSETQ. The CDR3 contains 16 residues. The ends lost 0 bases at V and 8 bases at J; junction bases unmatched: 11. General study findings and limits: Private and CD4 specificities were missed by VDJdb matching, which favored anti-spike CD8 responses.

Individually, cDNA molecules had unique molecular identifiers attached to them. TCRdb re-called the 5' RACE reads through MiXCR, storing one row per CDR3 protein. The sample lists 60,000 to 75,000 distinct CDR3 sequences, 9.5% to 12% occurring once. This sequence joins TRBV5-1 and TRBJ1-2; 9 nucleotides line up with TRBD1. The origin of this receptor is an adult who was a healthcare worker with PCR-confirmed SARS-CoV-2 infection or an uninfected control (not recorded which). This specimen was whole blood, taken at baseline. The CDR3 protein is CASSLEAPGQGRGYTF. CDR3 nucleotides: TGCGCCAGCAGCTTGGAAGCCCCCGGACAGGGGAGAGGCTACACCTTC.